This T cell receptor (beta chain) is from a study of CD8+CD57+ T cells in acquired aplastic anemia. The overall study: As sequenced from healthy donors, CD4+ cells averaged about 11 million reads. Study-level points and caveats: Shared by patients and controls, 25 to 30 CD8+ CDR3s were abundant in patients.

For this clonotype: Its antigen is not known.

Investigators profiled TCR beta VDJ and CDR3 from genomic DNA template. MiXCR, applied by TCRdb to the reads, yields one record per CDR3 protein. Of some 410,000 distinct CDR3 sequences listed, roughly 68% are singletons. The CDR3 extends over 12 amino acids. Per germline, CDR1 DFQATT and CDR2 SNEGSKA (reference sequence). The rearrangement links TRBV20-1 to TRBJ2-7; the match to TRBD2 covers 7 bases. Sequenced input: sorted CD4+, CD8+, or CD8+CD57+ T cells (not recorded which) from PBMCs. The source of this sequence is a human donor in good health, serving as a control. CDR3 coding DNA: TGCAGCGTTGACGGCGGGGGTGGTGAGCAGTACTTC. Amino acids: CSVDGGGGEQYF.